Sequencing of this TCR beta chain was carried out in a study of T-cell reconstitution after alpha-beta-depleted transplantation in children. This clonotype was observed a few times. Its target is unknown. Study-level points and caveats: Approximately two months post-transplant, alpha-beta T cells reportedly originated from several hundred expanded graft clones.

Library preparation (for TCRbeta) was performed with unique molecular identifiers. TCRdb re-called the PCR reads through MiXCR, storing one row per CDR3 protein. In the table there are roughly 490,000 distinct CDR3 sequences, 9.5% to 12% of which are singletons. Germline V gene data show CDR1 as LGHNA and CDR2 as YNFKEQ. The CDR3 is 17 amino acids. J lost 4 bases, V lost 0 bases, and 9 bases had no gene match. The receptor was derived from a female patient between 2 and 15 years old who had a stem cell transplant for aplastic anemia, so the T cells may come from the graft donor. Here the sequenced sample was PBMCs, mostly from graft donor cells, taken 180 days after TCRalphabeta/CD19-depleted stem cell transplant. The gene calls are TRBV4-2 and TRBJ2-7; the match to TRBD2 covers 10 bases. CDR3 protein: CASSQDIPPSGRYEQYF. The CDR3 DNA follows: TGTGCCAGCAGCCAAGATATTCCCCCTAGCGGGAGATACGAGCAGTACTTC.